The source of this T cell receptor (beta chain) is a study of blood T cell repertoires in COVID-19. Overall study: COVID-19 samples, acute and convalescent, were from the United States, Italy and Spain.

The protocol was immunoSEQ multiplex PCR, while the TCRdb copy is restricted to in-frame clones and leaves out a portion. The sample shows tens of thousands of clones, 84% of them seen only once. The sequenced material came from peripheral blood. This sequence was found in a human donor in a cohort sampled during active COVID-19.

The CDR3 bases are TGTGCCAGCACCACAACTAGGGGAAACACCATATATTTT. It translates to CASTTTRGNTIYF. The chain combines TRBV14 with TRBJ1-3; D is unclear. CDR3 length: 13 amino acids. The ends were cut back, 7 bases at V and 4 bases at J, with 11 bases in the middle. Germline V gene lookup returns CDR1 SGHDN and CDR2 FVKESK.